These T cell receptor beta chains were read from a single sample in a study of T-cell memory formation after mild COVID-19. One entry per CDR3 protein, called by TCRdb with MiXCR from the 5' RACE reads. The sample has a few hundred thousand distinct CDR3 sequences, approximately 21% seen once. Sample: PBMCs or a T cell subset sorted from them (not recorded which). Receptors were obtained from an adult woman who had mild COVID-19 (a few samples of this study predate the infection). Cell type and time point are not known. Both conserved end residues are part of each CDR3. The order of the fields is D gene, clone size, V gene, J gene, CDR3 DNA, CDR3 protein. A D gene is named only where the DNA matches it firmly. Rows may omit the clone size; those that give it use once, few, many or a size class.

>.|few|TRBV5-1|TRBJ2-1
TGCGCCAGCAGAGGCGGAGGGGGCATGGACAATGAGCAGTTCTTC
CASRGGGGMDNEQFF
>.|.|TRBV19|TRBJ1-1
TGTGCCAGTAGTATGGCCGCGAACACTGAAGCTTTCTTT
CASSMAANTEAFF
>TRBD1|few|TRBV20-1|TRBJ1-5
TGCAGTGCTAGAGATCGGAGCACCGGGACAGGGGGTGCTCAGCCCCAGCATTTT
CSARDRSTGTGGAQPQHF
>TRBD2|.|TRBV20-1|TRBJ2-3
TGCAGTGCTCGACTAGCGGGAGGGCAGGATACGCAGTATTTT
CSARLAGGQDTQYF
>.|.|TRBV7-9|TRBJ1-3
TGTGCCAGCAGCCATCAGGGGTCGTCCGGAAACACCATATATTTT
CASSHQGSSGNTIYF
>TRBD1|.|TRBV20-1|TRBJ2-3
TGCAGTGCTAGAAGGACAGGGGGCCCGGGGTGGGATACGCAGTATTTT
CSARRTGGPGWDTQYF
>.|few|TRBV12-3/TRBV12-4|TRBJ2-5
TGTGCCAGCAGTTTAGCGGTGTTGATGGAGACCCAGTACTTC
CASSLAVLMETQYF
>.|many|TRBV30|TRBJ2-4
TGTGCCTGGAGTGGCGGACAGCCGGTTTTAGTGGGACCCAAAAACATTCAGTACTTC
CAWSGGQPVLVGPKNIQYF
>.|few|TRBV19|TRBJ2-1
TGTGCCAGTAGTATATACGGCTCCTACAATGAGCAGTTCTTC
CASSIYGSYNEQFF
>TRBD1|few|TRBV7-6|TRBJ1-2
TGTGCCAGCAACAACAGGGGAGCCTATGGCTACACCTTC
CASNNRGAYGYTF
>.|.|TRBV15|TRBJ2-1
TGTGCCACCAGCAGGACCAGGGGAGCTAGCGGAAACAATGAGCAGTTCTTC
CATSRTRGASGNNEQFF
>.|.|TRBV7-2|TRBJ2-3
TGTGCCAGCAGCTTCCAGGGTCTTGTTACAGATACGCAGTATTTT
CASSFQGLVTDTQYF
>.|.|TRBV30|TRBJ2-1
TGTGCCTGGAGTGTAACCGGGGGCTCCTACAATGAGCAGTTCTTC
CAWSVTGGSYNEQFF
>TRBD2|few|TRBV5-1|TRBJ2-7
TGCGCCAGCAGCCCCCGACTAGCTCCATCCTACGAGCAGTACTTC
CASSPRLAPSYEQYF
>TRBD2|many|TRBV7-2|TRBJ2-1
TGTGCCAGCAGCTTACGAGCGGGAGGGCACAATGAGCAGTTCTTC
CASSLRAGGHNEQFF
>.|.|TRBV5-1|TRBJ2-3
TGCGCCAGCCGCGGGCAGGACTTTCGGTATTTT
CASRGQDFRYF
>TRBD1|.|TRBV7-2|TRBJ2-5
TGTGCCAGCAGCGCCAGACAGGGGGTGCGAGAGACCCAGTACTTC
CASSARQGVRETQYF
>.|.|TRBV12-3/TRBV12-4|TRBJ2-1
TGTGCCAGCAGTCCGACGCGGGCCGGAGGTAACAATGAGCAGTTCTTC
CASSPTRAGGNNEQFF
>.|.|TRBV7-2|TRBJ1-5
TGTGCCAGCAGCTTGGCGGGTCGTATCAATCAGCCCCAGCATTTT
CASSLAGRINQPQHF
>.|few|TRBV15|TRBJ2-3
TGTGCCACCAGCAGAGACCGGGGGACAGATACGCAGTATTTT
CATSRDRGTDTQYF
>.|many|TRBV7-8|TRBJ2-5
TGTGCCAGCAGCTTAGTAATGAGTCAGGAGACCCAGTACTTC
CASSLVMSQETQYF
>TRBD2|few|TRBV5-1|TRBJ2-1
TGCGCCAGCAGCCCCCTAGGTAGCGGGGGGTATCCCCCCTACAATGAGCAGTTCTTC
CASSPLGSGGYPPYNEQFF
>.|few|TRBV7-9|TRBJ2-1
TGTGCCAGCAGCTTAGCGGACCTTGCGGACCACAATGAGCAGTTCTTC
CASSLADLADHNEQFF
>.|.|TRBV20-1|TRBJ1-1
TGCAGTGCTAGAGATCTCAGGGGAGCGTACACTGAAGCTTTCTTT
CSARDLRGAYTEAFF
>TRBD1|few|TRBV7-3|TRBJ2-3
TGTGCCAGCAGCTTCACAGGGGCGCAAGTGACAGATACGCAGTATTTT
CASSFTGAQVTDTQYF
>TRBD1|.|TRBV5-1|TRBJ1-4
TGCGCCAGCCGGGGACAGGGTTTTGAAAAACTGTTTTTT
CASRGQGFEKLFF
>TRBD1|.|TRBV19|TRBJ1-5
TGTGCCAGTAGTGACGGACAGGGGAGCAATCAGCCCCAGCATTTT
CASSDGQGSNQPQHF
>.|few|TRBV5-1|TRBJ1-1
TGCGCCAGCAGCTTGGCCACGAATTCGCAGGGGCATACTGAAGCTTTCTTT
CASSLATNSQGHTEAFF